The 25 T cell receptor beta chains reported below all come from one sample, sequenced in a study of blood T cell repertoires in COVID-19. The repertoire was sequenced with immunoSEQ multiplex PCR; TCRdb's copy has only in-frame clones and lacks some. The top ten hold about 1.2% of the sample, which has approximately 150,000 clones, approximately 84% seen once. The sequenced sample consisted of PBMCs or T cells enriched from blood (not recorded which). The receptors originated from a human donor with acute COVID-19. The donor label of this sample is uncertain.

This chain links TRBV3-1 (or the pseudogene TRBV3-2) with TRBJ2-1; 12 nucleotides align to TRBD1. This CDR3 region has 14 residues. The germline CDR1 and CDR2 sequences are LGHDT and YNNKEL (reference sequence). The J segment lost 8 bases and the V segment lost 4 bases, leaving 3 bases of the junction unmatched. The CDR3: CASSPGQGAYEQFF. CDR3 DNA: TGTGCCAGCAGCCCGGGACAGGGGGCGTATGAGCAGTTCTTC.

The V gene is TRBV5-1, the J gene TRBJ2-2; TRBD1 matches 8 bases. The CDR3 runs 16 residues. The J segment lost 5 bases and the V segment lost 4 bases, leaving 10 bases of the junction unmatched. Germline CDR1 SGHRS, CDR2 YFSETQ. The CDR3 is CASSPGQGLGTGELFF. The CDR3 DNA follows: TGCGCCAGCAGCCCAGGACAGGGCCTCGGGACCGGGGAGCTGTTTTTT.

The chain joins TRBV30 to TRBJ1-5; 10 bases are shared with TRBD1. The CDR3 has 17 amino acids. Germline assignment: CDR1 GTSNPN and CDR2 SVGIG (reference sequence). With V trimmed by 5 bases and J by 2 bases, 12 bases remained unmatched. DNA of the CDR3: TGTGCCTGGTCCGGGACAGGGGTAGTTTGGGGCAATCAGCCCCAGCATTTT. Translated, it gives CAWSGTGVVWGNQPQHF.

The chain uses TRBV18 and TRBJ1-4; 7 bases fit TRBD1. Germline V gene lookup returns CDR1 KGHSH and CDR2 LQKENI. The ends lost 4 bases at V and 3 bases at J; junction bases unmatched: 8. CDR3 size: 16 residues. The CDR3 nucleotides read TGTGCCAGCTCACTCAACCCCGGGACAGCTAATGAAAAACTGTTTTTT. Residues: CASSLNPGTANEKLFF.

This chain's CDR3 is CSVDTGGNSYGYTF. The DNA of the CDR3 is TGCAGCGTCGACACAGGGGGCAACAGCTATGGCTACACCTTC. V is TRBV29-1 and J is TRBJ1-2, with 9 bases identical to TRBD1. CDR1 and CDR2 from the germline V gene are SQVTM and ANQGSEA. The ends lost 6 bases at V and 4 bases at J; junction bases unmatched: 9. The CDR3 has 14 residues.

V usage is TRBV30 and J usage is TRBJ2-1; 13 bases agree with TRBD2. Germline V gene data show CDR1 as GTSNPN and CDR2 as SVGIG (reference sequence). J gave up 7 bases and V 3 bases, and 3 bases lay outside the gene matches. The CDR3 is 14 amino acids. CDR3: CAWRGLAGTNEQFF. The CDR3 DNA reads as TGTGCCTGGAGGGGACTAGCGGGGACAAATGAGCAGTTCTTC. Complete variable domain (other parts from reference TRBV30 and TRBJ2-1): SQTIHQWPATLVQPVGSPLSLECTVEGTSNPNLYWYRQAAGRGLQLLFYSVGIGQISSEVPQNLSASRPQDRQFILSSKKLLLSDSGFYLCAWRGLAGTNEQFFGPGTRLTVL.

Written as DNA, the CDR3 is TGTGCCAGATTTCCGGGACTAGCGGAATATACGCAGTATTTT. This sequence encodes CARFPGLAEYTQYF. The chain uses TRBV27 and TRBJ2-3; TRBD2 matches at 11 bases. The trim removed 9 bases at V and 7 bases at J, leaving 9 bases unmatched. Germline loops: CDR1 MNHEY, CDR2 SMNVEV (reference sequence). This CDR3 is built from 14 residues.

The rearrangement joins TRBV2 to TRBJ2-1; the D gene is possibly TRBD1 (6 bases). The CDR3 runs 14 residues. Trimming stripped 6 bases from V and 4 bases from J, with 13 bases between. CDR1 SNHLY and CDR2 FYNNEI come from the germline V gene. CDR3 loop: CASRDLRGYNEQFF. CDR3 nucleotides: TGTGCCAGCAGGGACCTGAGGGGGTACAATGAGCAGTTCTTC.

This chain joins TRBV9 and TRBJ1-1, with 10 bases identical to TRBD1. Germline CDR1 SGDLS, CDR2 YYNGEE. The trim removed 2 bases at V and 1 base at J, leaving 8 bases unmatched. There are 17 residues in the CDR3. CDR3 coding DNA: TGTGCCAGCAGCGTCACCGGGACAGGGGTTAGGAACACTGAAGCTTTCTTT. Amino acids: CASSVTGTGVRNTEAFF.

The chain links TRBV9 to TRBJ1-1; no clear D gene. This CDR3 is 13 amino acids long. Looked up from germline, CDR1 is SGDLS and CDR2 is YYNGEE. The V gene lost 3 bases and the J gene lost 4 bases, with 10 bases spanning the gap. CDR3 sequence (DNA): TGTGCCAGCAGCGACCGCGGAAGCACTGAAGCTTTCTTT. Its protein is CASSDRGSTEAFF.

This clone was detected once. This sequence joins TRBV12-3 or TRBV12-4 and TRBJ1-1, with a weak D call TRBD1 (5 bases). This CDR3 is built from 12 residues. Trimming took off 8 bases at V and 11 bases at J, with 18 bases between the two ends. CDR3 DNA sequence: TGTGCCAGCGGGGCCGGAGCCGAAGGGGCTTTCTTT. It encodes CASGAGAEGAFF.

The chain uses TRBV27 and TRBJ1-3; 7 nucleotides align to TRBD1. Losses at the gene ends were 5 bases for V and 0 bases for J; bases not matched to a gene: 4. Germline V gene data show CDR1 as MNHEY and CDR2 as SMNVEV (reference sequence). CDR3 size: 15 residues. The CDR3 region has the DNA TGTGCCAGCAGTACAGGGGCCACCTCTGGAAACACCATATATTTT. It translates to CASSTGATSGNTIYF.

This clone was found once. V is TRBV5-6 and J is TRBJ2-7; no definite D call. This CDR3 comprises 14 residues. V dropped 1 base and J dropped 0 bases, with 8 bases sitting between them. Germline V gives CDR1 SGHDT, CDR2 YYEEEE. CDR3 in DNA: TGTGCCAGCAGCTTGAACACTAACTCCTACGAGCAGTACTTC. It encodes CASSLNTNSYEQYF.

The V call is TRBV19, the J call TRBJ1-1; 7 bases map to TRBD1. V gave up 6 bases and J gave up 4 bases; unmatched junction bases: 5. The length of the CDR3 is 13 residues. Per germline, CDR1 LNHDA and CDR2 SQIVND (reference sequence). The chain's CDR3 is CASRPGGFTEAFF. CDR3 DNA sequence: TGTGCCAGTAGACCAGGGGGTTTCACTGAAGCTTTCTTT.

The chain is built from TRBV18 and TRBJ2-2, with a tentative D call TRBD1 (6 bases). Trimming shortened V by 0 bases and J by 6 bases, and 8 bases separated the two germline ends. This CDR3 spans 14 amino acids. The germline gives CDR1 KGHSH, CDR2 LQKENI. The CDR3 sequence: CASSPPGAPGELFF. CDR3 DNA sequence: TGTGCCAGCTCACCACCGGGGGCGCCCGGGGAGCTGTTTTTT.

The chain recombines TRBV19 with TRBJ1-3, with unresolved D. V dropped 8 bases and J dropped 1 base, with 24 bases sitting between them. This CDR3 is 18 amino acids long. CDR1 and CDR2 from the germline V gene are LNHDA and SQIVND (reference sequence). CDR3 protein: CASSPYRTATRSGNTIYF. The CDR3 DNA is TGTGCCAGTTCTCCTTACCGCACAGCCACTCGATCTGGAAACACCATATATTTT.

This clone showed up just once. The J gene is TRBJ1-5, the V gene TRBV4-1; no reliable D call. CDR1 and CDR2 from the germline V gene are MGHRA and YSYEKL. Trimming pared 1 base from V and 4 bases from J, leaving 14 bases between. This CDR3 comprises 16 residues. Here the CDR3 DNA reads TGCGCCAGCAGCCAAGTAGATAGCCAGCTTAATCAGCCCCAGCATTTT. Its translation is CASSQVDSQLNQPQHF.

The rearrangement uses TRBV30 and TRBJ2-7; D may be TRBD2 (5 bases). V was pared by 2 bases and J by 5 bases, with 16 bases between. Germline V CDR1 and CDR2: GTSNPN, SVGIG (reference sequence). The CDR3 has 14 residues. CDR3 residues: CAWSRASSLDEQYF. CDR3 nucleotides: TGTGCCTGGAGTCGGGCTAGCAGTCTGGACGAGCAGTACTTC.

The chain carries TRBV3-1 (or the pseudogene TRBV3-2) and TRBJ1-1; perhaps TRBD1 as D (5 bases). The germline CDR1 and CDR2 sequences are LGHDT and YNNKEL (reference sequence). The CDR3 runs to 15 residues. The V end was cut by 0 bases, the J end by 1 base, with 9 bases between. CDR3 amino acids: CASSQDEGQNTEAFF. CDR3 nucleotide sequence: TGTGCCAGCAGCCAAGATGAAGGACAGAACACTGAAGCTTTCTTT.

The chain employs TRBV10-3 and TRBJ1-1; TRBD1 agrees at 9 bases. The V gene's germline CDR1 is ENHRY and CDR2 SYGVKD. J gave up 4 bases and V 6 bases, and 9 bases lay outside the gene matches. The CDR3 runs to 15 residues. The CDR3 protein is CAISLQQGAGTEAFF. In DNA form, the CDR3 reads TGTGCCATCAGCCTCCAACAGGGGGCGGGCACTGAAGCTTTCTTT.

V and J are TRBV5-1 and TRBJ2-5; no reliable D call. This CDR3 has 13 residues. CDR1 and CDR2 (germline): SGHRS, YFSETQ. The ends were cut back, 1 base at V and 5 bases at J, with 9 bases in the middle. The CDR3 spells CASSLLQQETQYF. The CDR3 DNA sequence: TGCGCCAGCAGCTTGCTACAGCAGGAGACCCAGTACTTC.

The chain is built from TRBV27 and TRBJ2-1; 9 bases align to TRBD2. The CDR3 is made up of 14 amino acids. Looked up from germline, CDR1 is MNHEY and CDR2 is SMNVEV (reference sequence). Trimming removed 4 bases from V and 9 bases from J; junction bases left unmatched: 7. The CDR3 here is CASSSSGVWAEQFF. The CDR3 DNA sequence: TGTGCCAGCAGTTCTAGCGGGGTCTGGGCTGAGCAGTTCTTC.

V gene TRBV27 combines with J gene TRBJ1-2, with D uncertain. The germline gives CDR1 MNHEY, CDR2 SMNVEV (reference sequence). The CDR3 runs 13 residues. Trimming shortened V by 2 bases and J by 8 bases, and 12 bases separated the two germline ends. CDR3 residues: CASSLGGMGGYTF. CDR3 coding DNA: TGTGCCAGCAGTTTAGGAGGGATGGGAGGCTACACCTTC.

CDR3 in amino acids: CASSEGNRVFEQYF. The DNA for the CDR3 is TGTGCCAGCAGTGAAGGAAACAGGGTCTTCGAGCAGTACTTC. This rearrangement joins TRBV6-1 to TRBJ2-7; D is possibly TRBD1 (6 bases). The CDR3 runs 14 residues. Germline CDR1 reads MNHNS; CDR2 reads SASEGT. V dropped 1 base and J dropped 6 bases, with 13 bases sitting between them.

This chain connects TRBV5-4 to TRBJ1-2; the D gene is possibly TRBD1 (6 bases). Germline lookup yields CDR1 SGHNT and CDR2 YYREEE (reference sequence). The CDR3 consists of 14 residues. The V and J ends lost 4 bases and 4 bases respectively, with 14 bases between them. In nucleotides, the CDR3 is TGTGCCAGCAGCGCGGACAGCTTGAGCTATGGCTACACCTTC. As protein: CASSADSLSYGYTF.